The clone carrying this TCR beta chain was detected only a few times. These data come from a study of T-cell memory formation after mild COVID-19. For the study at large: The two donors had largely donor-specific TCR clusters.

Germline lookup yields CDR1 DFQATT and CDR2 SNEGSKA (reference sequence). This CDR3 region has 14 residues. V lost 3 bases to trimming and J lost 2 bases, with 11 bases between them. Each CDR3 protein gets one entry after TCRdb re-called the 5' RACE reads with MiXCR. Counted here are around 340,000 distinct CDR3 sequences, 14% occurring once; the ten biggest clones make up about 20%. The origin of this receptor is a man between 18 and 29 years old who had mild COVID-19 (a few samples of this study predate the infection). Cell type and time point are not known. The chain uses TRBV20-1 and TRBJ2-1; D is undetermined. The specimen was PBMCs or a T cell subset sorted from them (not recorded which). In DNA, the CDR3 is TGCAGTGCTAGTCCGGCTAGTCCCTACAATGAGCAGTTCTTC. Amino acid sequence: CSASPASPYNEQFF.